Listed here are 27 T cell receptor beta chains from one sample, sequenced in a study of cytomegalovirus exposure and HLA in healthy donors (dated by TCRdb to about 2017). The method behind the library was the immunoSEQ multiplex PCR assay. This is the immuneACCESS table as TCRdb keeps it, with only in-frame sequences that have V and J called. A part of the clones is gone; compared with another copy, unresolved V genes explain less than half, and the rest is unexplained. The sample table shows around 71,000 clones, and 85% to 95% are seen once. Approximately 1.3% of the sample rests with the top ten. The sequenced sample consisted of PBMCs. These receptors were collected from a man aged 18 to 30 in good health and CMV-seropositive.

The count of this clone is one. The chain joins TRBV7-3 to TRBJ1-2, with no clear D. V was cut by 0 bases and J by 6 bases, with 11 bases left in between. The CDR3 is 14 residues long. Germline CDR1 reads SGHTA; CDR2 reads FQGTGA. The CDR3 protein is CASSLTSTDHGYTF. CDR3 DNA: TGTGCCAGCAGCTTAACCTCTACAGACCATGGCTACACCTTC.

V usage is TRBV10-3 and J usage is TRBJ2-3, with 8 nucleotides matching TRBD1. Germline V gene data show CDR1 as ENHRY and CDR2 as SYGVKD. V shed 2 bases, J shed 5 bases, and the junction held 15 bases outside the gene matches. The CDR3 length is 18 residues. In DNA, the CDR3 is TGTGCCATCAGTGAGCCATACCCCGACAGGGGAAACGGAGATACGCAGTATTTT. Translated, it gives CAISEPYPDRGNGDTQYF.

The chain is built from TRBV5-4 and TRBJ2-5; D is possibly TRBD1 (5 bases). CDR1 and CDR2 from the germline V gene are SGHNT and YYREEE (reference sequence). With 4 bases removed from V and 0 bases from J, the gap between germline ends came to 10 bases. This CDR3 comprises 14 residues. The CDR3 here is CASSAWTNQETQYF. In DNA, the CDR3 is TGTGCCAGCAGCGCTTGGACAAACCAAGAGACCCAGTACTTC. The whole variable domain, filled in from reference TRBV5-4 and TRBJ2-5, reads ETGVTQSPTHLIKTRGQQVTLRCSSQSGHNTVSWYQQALGQGPQFIFQYYREEENGRGNFPPRFSGLQFPNYSSELNVNALELDDSALYLCASSAWTNQETQYFGPGTRLLVL.

The rearrangement links TRBV27 to TRBJ2-2; tentatively, D is TRBD1 (5 bases). Trimming stripped 7 bases from V and 4 bases from J, with 10 bases between. Germline CDR1 is MNHEY and CDR2 is SMNVEV (reference sequence). The CDR3 length is 13 residues. CDR3 loop: CASTPQGTGELFF. Here the CDR3 DNA reads TGTGCCAGCACCCCCCAGGGCACCGGGGAGCTGTTTTTT.

This chain links TRBV6-5 with TRBJ2-5; 7 nucleotides line up with TRBD1. Germline assignment: CDR1 MNHEY and CDR2 SVGAGI. V lost 6 bases and J lost 2; bases outside the gene matches: 3. CDR3 length equals 13 residues. The CDR3: CASSYRGQETQYF. The CDR3 region has the DNA TGTGCCAGCAGCTACAGGGGACAAGAGACCCAGTACTTC.

The chain employs TRBV21-1 and TRBJ1-2. TRBV21-1 is a pseudogene locus. This CDR3 comprises 14 residues. The CDR3 protein is CASPPGGANYGYTF. The CDR3 bases are TGTGCCAGCCCTCCGGGGGGCGCGAACTATGGCTACACCTTC.

This chain connects TRBV10-1 to TRBJ2-6; D is uncertain. V lost 0 bases and J lost 0, with 6 bases in between. This CDR3 comprises 16 residues. Germline V gives CDR1 WNHNN, CDR2 SYGVQD (reference sequence). Here the CDR3 DNA reads TGCGCCAGCAGTGAGTCCCGGAGCTCTGGGGCCAACGTCCTGACTTTC. Translated, it gives CASSESRSSGANVLTF.

The chain is built from TRBV5-4 and TRBJ2-3, with TRBD2 matching over 7 bases. The CDR3 runs to 14 residues. CDR1 is SGHNT and CDR2 is YYREEE in the germline V gene (reference sequence). V trimming: 5 bases; J trimming: 2 bases; junction bases outside the gene matches: 5. The CDR3 nucleotides read TGTGCCAGCAGAACGGGGGGTCCCACAGATACGCAGTATTTT. It specifies CASRTGGPTDTQYF.

This chain uses TRBV5-1 with TRBJ1-5; D may be TRBD1 (6 bases). CDR3 length: 15 residues. Germline V gene data show CDR1 as SGHRS and CDR2 as YFSETQ. V shed 4 bases and J shed 8 bases, with 19 bases lying between them. The CDR3 DNA reads as TGCGCCAGCAGCACTACAGGGACCCGAGAGGAGCCCCAGCATTTT. Its translation: CASSTTGTREEPQHF. The full variable domain, in which reference TRBV5-1 and TRBJ1-5 provide the parts outside the CDR3, is KAGVTQTPRYLIKTRGQQVTLSCSPISGHRSVSWYQQTPGQGLQFLFEYFSETQRNKGNFPGRFSGRQFSNSRSEMNVSTLELGDSALYLCASSTTGTREEPQHFGDGTRLSIL.

This clone was recorded only once. The chain links TRBV14 to TRBJ1-1; no firm D call. Looked up from germline, CDR1 is SGHDN and CDR2 is FVKESK. The CDR3 is made up of 13 amino acids. Between the trimmed V and J ends, which lost 1 base and 5 bases, there was a span of 8 bases. The CDR3 loop reads CASSQVRVTEAFF. CDR3 sequence (DNA): TGTGCCAGCAGCCAAGTCCGGGTAACTGAAGCTTTCTTT.

The chain links TRBV2 to TRBJ1-1; 9 bases agree with TRBD1. From germline, CDR1 is SNHLY and CDR2 FYNNEI. The CDR3 is 13 amino acids. V lost 3 bases, J lost 6 bases, and 2 bases stayed unmatched. The CDR3 nucleotides are TGTGCCAGCAGTGAGTGGACAGGGGCTGAAGCTTTCTTT. This sequence encodes CASSEWTGAEAFF.

The chain has TRBV28 and TRBJ2-7, with TRBD2 matching 8 bases. Germline values: CDR1 MDHEN, CDR2 SYDVKM. The ends lost 6 bases at V and 4 bases at J; junction bases unmatched: 11. The CDR3 consists of 15 residues. CDR3 loop: CASRISSGLEYEQYF. The CDR3 nucleotides read TGTGCCAGCAGAATCTCCTCGGGACTAGAATACGAGCAGTACTTC.

This clone was picked up one time. The rearrangement uses TRBV21-1 and TRBJ1-1; the table's D gene call, TRBD1, was not cross checked with the DNA. TRBV21-1 is a documented pseudogene. This CDR3 region has 24 residues. The CDR3 nucleotides read TGTGCCAGCAGCTCCTACCCGCCTCCTCTTGGGTACGGGACAGGGGTCCTGGTTCCCACTGAAGCTTTCTTT. Amino acid sequence: CASSSYPPPLGYGTGVLVPTEAFF.

CDR3 nucleotides: TGCGCCAGCAGCTTCTCCAGCTCCTACAATGAGCAGTTCTTC. Residues: CASSFSSSYNEQFF. The chain employs TRBV5-1 and TRBJ2-1; D unclear. The germline V gene encodes CDR1 SGHRS and CDR2 YFSETQ. V was shortened by 2 bases and J by 0 bases, with 6 bases between the two germline ends. The CDR3 runs 14 residues. Complete variable domain (other parts from reference TRBV5-1 and TRBJ2-1): KAGVTQTPRYLIKTRGQQVTLSCSPISGHRSVSWYQQTPGQGLQFLFEYFSETQRNKGNFPGRFSGRQFSNSRSEMNVSTLELGDSALYLCASSFSSSYNEQFFGPGTRLTVL.

This chain joins TRBV29-1 and TRBJ2-5; 11 bases match TRBD2. This CDR3 has 13 residues. Per germline, CDR1 SQVTM and CDR2 ANQGSEA. Germline trimming cut 7 bases from V and 4 bases from J; bases unmatched to any gene: 5. CDR3 sequence: CSGGTSGGETQYF. In DNA form, the CDR3 reads TGCAGCGGGGGCACTAGCGGGGGAGAGACCCAGTACTTC.

The chain combines TRBV7-3 with TRBJ1-2, with a weak D call TRBD1 (6 bases). Between the trimmed V and J ends, which lost 0 bases and 10 bases, there was a span of 15 bases. Germline CDR1 SGHTA, CDR2 FQGTGA. The CDR3 runs 14 residues. CDR3 amino acids: CASSLTGAGDVYTF. The CDR3 DNA follows: TGTGCCAGCAGCTTAACTGGGGCAGGGGATGTCTACACCTTC.

The J gene is TRBJ2-1, the V gene TRBV15; the match to TRBD1 covers 9 bases. V gave up 4 bases and J gave up 10 bases; unmatched junction bases: 14. The CDR3 spans 16 residues. In germline, CDR1 is LNHNV, CDR2 YYDKDF (reference sequence). This CDR3 reads CATSINRDRVSGEQFF. CDR3 DNA sequence: TGTGCCACCAGCATAAACCGGGACAGGGTATCTGGCGAGCAGTTCTTC.

The chain recombines TRBV29-1 with TRBJ2-7; D ambiguous. There are 9 residues in the CDR3. Germline lookup yields CDR1 SQVTM and CDR2 ANQGSEA. The germline V and J ends were trimmed by 4 bases and 5 bases, with 3 bases remaining between them. In nucleotides, the CDR3 is TGCAGCGTTGCAGACGAGCAGTACTTC. Its protein product is CSVADEQYF.

The CDR3 reads CASSLGLVTNEQFF. Here the CDR3 DNA reads TGTGCCAGCAGCTTAGGACTAGTGACCAATGAGCAGTTCTTC. V usage is TRBV7-3 and J usage is TRBJ2-1, with TRBD2 matching over 7 bases. V shed 2 bases and J 6 bases; nucleotides not matched to a gene: 4. The length of the CDR3 is 14 residues. From germline, CDR1 is SGHTA and CDR2 FQGTGA.

The V gene is TRBV27, the J gene TRBJ1-5; TRBD1 aligns across 10 bases. With V trimmed by 6 bases and J by 3 bases, 2 bases remained unmatched. The CDR3 extends over 14 amino acids. Germline V gene data show CDR1 as MNHEY and CDR2 as SMNVEV (reference sequence). The CDR3 protein is CASRGQGFNQPQHF. CDR3 coding DNA: TGTGCCAGCAGGGGACAGGGGTTCAATCAGCCCCAGCATTTT.

The chain has TRBV2 and TRBJ2-1, with D possibly TRBD2 on 6 matching bases. Trimming cost V 4 bases and J 9 bases, with 13 bases left between them. Germline assignment: CDR1 SNHLY and CDR2 FYNNEI. This CDR3 has 13 residues. The CDR3, as DNA: TGTGCCAGCAGTGCCCGACTAGGGTCTGAGCAGTTCTTC. Translating it yields CASSARLGSEQFF.

The rearrangement links TRBV2 to TRBJ2-7; 10 bases match TRBD1. The ends lost 7 bases at V and 6 bases at J; junction bases unmatched: 9. The V gene's germline CDR1 is SNHLY and CDR2 FYNNEI. This CDR3 region has 14 residues. The CDR3 is CASTGTGEQGEQYF. DNA for the CDR3: TGTGCCAGCACTGGGACAGGGGAGCAGGGCGAGCAGTACTTC. Based on the CDR3 plus reference TRBV2 and TRBJ2-7, the full variable domain is EPEVTQTPSHQVTQMGQEVILRCVPISNHLYFYWYRQILGQKVEFLVSFYNNEISEKSEIFDDQFSVERPDGSNFTLKIRSTKLEDSAMYFCASTGTGEQGEQYFGPGTRLTVT.

The chain has TRBV4-2 and TRBJ2-7; a weak D match, TRBD2 (8 bases). Germline loops: CDR1 LGHNA, CDR2 YNFKEQ. This CDR3 has 18 amino acids. V gave up 4 bases and J gave up 0 bases, with 22 bases separating them. The CDR3 DNA reads as TGTGCCAGCAGCCGGATCAGGGGGGCGGCGGGGGGCTCCTACGAGCAGTACTTC. Protein product: CASSRIRGAAGGSYEQYF.

The chain combines TRBV5-1 with TRBJ2-1; 7 nucleotides agree with TRBD1. V lost 0 bases, J lost 2 bases, and 5 bases stayed unmatched. The CDR3 is 16 residues long. The germline gives CDR1 SGHRS, CDR2 YFSETQ. The DNA of the CDR3 is TGCGCCAGCAGCTTGGCGCCCGGGACAGCCTACAATGAGCAGTTCTTC. This translates into CASSLAPGTAYNEQFF.

The chain is built from TRBV15 and TRBJ2-3, with D perhaps TRBD1 (5 bases). The CDR3 is 15 amino acids. In germline, CDR1 is LNHNV, CDR2 YYDKDF (reference sequence). V lost 0 bases to trimming and J lost 5 bases, with 12 bases between them. CDR3 sequence: CATSRDGAQRDTQYF. The CDR3, as DNA: TGTGCCACCAGCAGAGATGGGGCCCAGAGAGATACGCAGTATTTT.

The chain combines TRBV15 with TRBJ2-3; no clear D gene. The CDR3 runs to 14 residues. Trimming cost V 1 base and J 0 bases, with 5 bases left between them. Germline CDR1 LNHNV, CDR2 YYDKDF (reference sequence). The CDR3 spells CATSRASSTDTQYF. The CDR3 bases are TGTGCCACCAGCAGAGCCTCCAGCACAGATACGCAGTATTTT.

V is TRBV4-2 and J is TRBJ2-3; D remains ambiguous. The CDR3 length is 15 residues. Germline V gives CDR1 LGHNA, CDR2 YNFKEQ. V lost 3 bases to trimming and J lost 0 bases, with 10 bases between them. DNA of the CDR3: TGTGCCAGCAGCCAGATCCAGGTTAGCACAGATACGCAGTATTTT. It yields the protein CASSQIQVSTDTQYF.